This T cell receptor beta chain was found in a study of blood T cell repertoires in COVID-19. Whole-study context: Acute and convalescent COVID-19 samples came from the United States, Italy and Spain. Nucleic acid was either cDNA or gDNA, and it came from T cells, B-cell-depleted T cells, or PBMCs.

Per the original methods: Nucleated cell number was recorded as an estimate derived from reference gene primer amplification. Sequenced by immunoSEQ multiplex PCR; TCRdb stores in-frame clones only, minus some. V and J calls and clone size are copied from that table; D and trimming were computed from the DNA. The table includes around 430,000 clones, 80% to 90% detected once. Germline V gene sequence: CDR1 SNHLY, CDR2 FYNNEI. The V gene end was trimmed by 7 bases and the J gene end by 4 bases; junction bases not matched to a gene: 7. The CDR3 is 14 residues long. Those enrolled, adults aged 18 to 89 years, came from some 25 US areas.

Sequences were obtained from PBMCs or T cells enriched from blood (not recorded which). This receptor was identified in a woman between 50 and 59 years old who had recovered from COVID-19. V is TRBV2 and J is TRBJ1-3; the match to TRBD1 covers 7 bases. CDR3 bases: TGTGCCAGCACATTCGAGACAGGGGGAAACACCATATATTTT. Its translation: CASTFETGGNTIYF.